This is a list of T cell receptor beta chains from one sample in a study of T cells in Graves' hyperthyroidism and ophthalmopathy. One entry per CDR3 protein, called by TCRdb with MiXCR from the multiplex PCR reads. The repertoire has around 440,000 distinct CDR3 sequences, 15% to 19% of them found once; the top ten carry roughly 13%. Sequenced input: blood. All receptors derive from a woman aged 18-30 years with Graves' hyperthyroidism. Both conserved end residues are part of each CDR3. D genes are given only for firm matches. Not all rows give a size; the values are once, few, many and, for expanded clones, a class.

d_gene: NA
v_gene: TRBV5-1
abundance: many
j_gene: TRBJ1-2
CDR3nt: TGCGCCAGCAGCTTGGCCACGGGCCAGGGGAAAGGCTACACCTTC
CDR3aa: CASSLATGQGKGYTF

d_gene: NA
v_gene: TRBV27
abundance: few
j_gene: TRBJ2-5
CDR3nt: TGTGCCAGCAGTTCCTACCGGGTAGAGACCCAGTACTTC
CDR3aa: CASSSYRVETQYF

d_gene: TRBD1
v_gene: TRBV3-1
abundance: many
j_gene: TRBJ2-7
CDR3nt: TGTGCCAGCAGCGCACGGGACAGGGGGACCCTGGGGGCCGAGCAGTACTTC
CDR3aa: CASSARDRGTLGAEQYF

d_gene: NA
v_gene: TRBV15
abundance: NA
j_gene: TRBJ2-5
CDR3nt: TGTGCCACCAGCAGAGATAGGGAAGAGACCCAGTACTTC
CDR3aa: CATSRDREETQYF

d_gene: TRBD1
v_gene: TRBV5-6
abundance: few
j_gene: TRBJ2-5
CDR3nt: TGTGCCAGCAGCTTGGGGTCAGGGGGCGAAGAGACCCAGTACTTC
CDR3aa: CASSLGSGGEETQYF

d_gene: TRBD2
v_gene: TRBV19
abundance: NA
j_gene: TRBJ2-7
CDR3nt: TGTGCCAGTAATCCCCGGGGGGTCCACGAGCAGTACTTC
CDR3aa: CASNPRGVHEQYF

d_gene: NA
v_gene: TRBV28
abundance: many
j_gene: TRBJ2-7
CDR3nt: TGTGCCAGCAGTTTAAGAAACAGTTTCTACGAGCAGTACTTC
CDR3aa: CASSLRNSFYEQYF

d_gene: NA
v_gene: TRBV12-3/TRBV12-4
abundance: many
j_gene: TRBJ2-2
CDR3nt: TGTGCCAGCAGAAGGGCCTCGCGGGACACCGGGGAGCTGTTTTTT
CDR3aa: CASRRASRDTGELFF

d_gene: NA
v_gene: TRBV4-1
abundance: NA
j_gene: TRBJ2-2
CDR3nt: TGCGCCAGCAGCCACCCCGGAGGGGGGGCCGGGGAGCTGTTTTTT
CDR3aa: CASSHPGGGAGELFF

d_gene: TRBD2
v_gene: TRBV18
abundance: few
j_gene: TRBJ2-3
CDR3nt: TGTGCCAGCTCACCGACCGGGGGGTCTAGCACAGATACGCAGTATTTT
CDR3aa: CASSPTGGSSTDTQYF

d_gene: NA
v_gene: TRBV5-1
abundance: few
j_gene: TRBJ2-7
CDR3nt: TGCGCCAGCAGCTTGCTGAGAGGGCCCGGTCCCGAGCAGTACTTC
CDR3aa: CASSLLRGPGPEQYF

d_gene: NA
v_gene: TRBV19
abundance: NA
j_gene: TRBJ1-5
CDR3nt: TGTGCCAGTAGTATAGCTCCCAGGCAGCCCCAGCATTTT
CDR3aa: CASSIAPRQPQHF

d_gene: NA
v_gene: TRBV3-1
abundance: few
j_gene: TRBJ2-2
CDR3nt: TGTGCCAGCAGCCAAGTTGCAGGGACCGGGGAGCTGTTTTTT
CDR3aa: CASSQVAGTGELFF

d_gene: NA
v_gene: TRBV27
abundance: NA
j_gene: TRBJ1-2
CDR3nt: TGTGCCAGCAGTTCCCTCTTAGACAGCAACTATGGCTACACCTTC
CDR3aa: CASSSLLDSNYGYTF

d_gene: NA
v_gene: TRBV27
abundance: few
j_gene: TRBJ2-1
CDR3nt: TGTGCCAGCAGATGGACTGGTTTCTCCTACAATGAGCAGTTCTTC
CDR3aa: CASRWTGFSYNEQFF

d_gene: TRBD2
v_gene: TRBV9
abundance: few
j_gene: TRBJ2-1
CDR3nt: TGTGCCAGCAGCGAACTAGCGGACAATGAGCAGTTCTTC
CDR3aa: CASSELADNEQFF

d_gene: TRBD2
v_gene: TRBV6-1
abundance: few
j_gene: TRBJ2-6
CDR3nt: TGTGCCAGCAGCCTCCGCGGGGGGACTAGTACTGGGGCCAACGTCCTGACTTTC
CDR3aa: CASSLRGGTSTGANVLTF

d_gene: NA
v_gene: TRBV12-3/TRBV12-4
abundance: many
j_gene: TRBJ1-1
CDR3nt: TGTGCCAGCAGTTTAAAGTGGAACACTGAAGCTTTCTTT
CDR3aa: CASSLKWNTEAFF

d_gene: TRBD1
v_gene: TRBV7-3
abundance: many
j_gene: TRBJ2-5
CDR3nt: TGTGCCAGCAGCCACAGGGGGTCCAGGGAGACCCAGTACTTC
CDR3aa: CASSHRGSRETQYF